This TCR beta chain was retrieved from a study of PD-1 blockade in mismatch repair-deficient tumors (dated by TCRdb to 2016 to 2017). A note on the overall study: Between September 2013 and 2016, the trial enrolled 86 consecutive patients with about eleven types of mismatch repair-deficient cancer, all of whom had received prior treatment and were progressing. Tumor-associated T cell clones in the peripheral blood of patients responding to PD-1 blockade were tracked using deep sequencing of TCR CDR3 regions.

Mismatch repair deficiency in every enrolled patient was established by polymerase chain reaction or immunohistochemistry. Three patients who responded to pembrolizumab therapy underwent TCR sequencing. In the phase II trial, pembrolizumab PD-1 blockade was tested prospectively in advanced mismatch repair-deficient cancers, no matter which tissue of origin the cancers came from. Peripheral blood T cell samples were serially collected before and at multiple times after PD-1 blockade was started. Blood sampling times were expressed in weeks after the first pembrolizumab dose. The method was the immunoSEQ multiplex PCR assay. The table was pulled from immuneACCESS by TCRdb, which kept in-frame rearrangements only. Such tables lose some clones; where checked, under half of the loss comes from unresolved V genes, and the rest has no known cause. For this sample the table gives some 120,000 clones, of which around 86% were detected only once. Together, the top ten hold approximately 13% of the sample.

Overall study outcomes, separate from this receptor: Tumor-resident clones, often undetectable in blood before treatment, expanded rapidly after pembrolizumab and then contracted, generally before radiologic responses.

This clone was recorded a few times. This receptor's antigen is unknown. No clone much larger than this one lies a single base away; base qualities are absent. Taken from cysteine to phenylalanine, the CDR3 has 12 residues. Only the CDR3 DNA stays, 36 bases, in frame from base 1. V is clipped by 8 bases and J by 5 bases, and the sequence between their germline boundaries is 10 bases long. The germline V gene (reference sequence) gives CDR1 as LNHNV and CDR2 as YYDKDF. The clonotype originates from an adult with mismatch repair-deficient cancer. This sequence uses TRBV15 and TRBJ1-5, with TRBD1 as a weak D call on 5 bases. Here the sequenced sample was peripheral blood, taken 44 weeks after starting pembrolizumab. CDR3 protein: CATALGDQPQHF. Here is the DNA: TGTGCCACCGCACTGGGGGATCAGCCCCAGCATTTT.